This T cell receptor beta chain stems from a study of T-cell reconstitution after alpha-beta-depleted transplantation in children. With 4 bases removed from V and 2 bases from J, the gap between germline ends came to 18 bases. CDR3 length equals 16 residues. In this sample, this clonotype turned up many times. Preparation of the TCRbeta library was carried out with unique molecular identifiers. TCRdb re-called the PCR reads through MiXCR, storing one row per CDR3 protein. The sample carries 230,000 or so distinct CDR3 sequences, more than 10% recorded once. The TCR comes from a human donor who donated a stem cell graft to a child with acute lymphoblastic leukemia. The chain recombines TRBV12-3 or TRBV12-4 with TRBJ2-7; D may correspond to TRBD1 or TRBD2 (5 bases each). This specimen consisted of PBMCs from the stem cell graft donor, obtained from the stem cell graft. Here the CDR3 DNA reads TGTGCCAGCAGTTGGACTCCTGACAGTTTAGCCTACGAGCAGTACTTC. Its translation: CASSWTPDSLAYEQYF.